This is a list of T cell receptor beta chains from one sample in a study of cytomegalovirus exposure and HLA in healthy donors. Here immunoSEQ multiplex PCR was the method, and the copy in TCRdb shows in-frame clones only, minus some. The sample records about 120,000 clones, less than 85% being singletons. Sequencing input: PBMCs. All receptors derive from a man between 18 and 35 years old in good health and CMV-seropositive. CDR3s include the opening cysteine and the closing phenylalanine or tryptophan. The order of the fields is J gene, V gene, D gene, CDR3 DNA, CDR3 protein. The D gene is left open where the match is weak.

TRBJ1-2 | TRBV28 | TRBD1 | TGTGCCAGCAGTTTACCCTCAAAGACAGGGAATGGCTACACCTTC | CASSLPSKTGNGYTF
TRBJ1-1 | TRBV28 | . | TGTGCCAGCAGTTATCAGGGGACGAACACTGAAGCTTTCTTT | CASSYQGTNTEAFF
TRBJ2-3 | TRBV11-2 | TRBD1 | TGTGCCAGCAGGCCCCCTAAGGGACAGGGTTTAGATACGCAGTATTTT | CASRPPKGQGLDTQYF
TRBJ2-3 | TRBV7-9 | TRBD1 | TGTGCCAGCTCGGACAGGGTTGGGTCAGATACGCAGTATTTT | CASSDRVGSDTQYF
TRBJ2-3 | TRBV2 | . | TGTGCCAGCAGTGTTGAGACTACCGGGATAGATACGCAGTATTTT | CASSVETTGIDTQYF
TRBJ2-7 | TRBV10-3 | TRBD1 | TGTGCCATCAGGGACAGGGGCGAGCAGTACTTC | CAIRDRGEQYF
TRBJ2-5 | TRBV7-9 | . | TGTGCCAGCAGCCCGAGGATGGGAGAGACCCAGTACTTC | CASSPRMGETQYF
TRBJ1-1 | TRBV10-2 | . | TGCGCCAGCAGTGAGGGAGGGGTGAACGGGCCCACTGAAGCTTTCTTT | CASSEGGVNGPTEAFF
TRBJ1-2 | TRBV6-5 | TRBD1 | TGTGCCAGCAGTTATCCGGGACAGGGCGCCTATGGCTACACCTTC | CASSYPGQGAYGYTF
TRBJ1-6 | TRBV30 | TRBD1 | TGTGCCTGGAGTGTTACGGGACAGGGAATGGCGCGTTCACCCCTCCACTTT | CAWSVTGQGMARSPLHF